The 25 T cell receptor beta chains reported below all come from one sample, sequenced in a study of T cell clonotyping in hematopoietic cell transplantation. Repertoires were generated with immunoSEQ multiplex PCR, while TCRdb's copy carries only in-frame clones and drops some. The repertoire consists of 13,000 to 15,000 clones, with under 90% occurring once and the leading ten covering around 13%. The material was PBMCs, obtained 100 days after allogeneic stem cell transplant. The receptors derive from a male patient aged 50 or older who had an allogeneic stem cell transplant from an unrelated donor, so T cells may come from the graft donor. Some clones in this sample may be carry-over from other donors' samples.

V and J are TRBV7-9 and TRBJ1-2; D is possibly TRBD1 (6 bases). The V gene lost 3 bases and the J gene lost 4 bases, with 12 bases spanning the gap. Germline CDR1 is SEHNR and CDR2 is FQNEAQ (reference sequence). The CDR3 is 14 residues long. The CDR3 here is CASSFGGLSYGYTF. CDR3 bases: TGTGCCAGCAGCTTTGGGGGGCTTAGCTATGGCTACACCTTC. The entire variable domain, with the rest obtained from reference TRBV7-9 and TRBJ1-2, is as follows: DTGVSQNPRHKITKRGQNVTFRCDPISEHNRLYWYRQTLGQGPEFLTYFQNEAQLEKSRLLSDRFSAERPKGSFSTLEIQRTEQGDSAMYLCASSFGGLSYGYTFGSGTRLTVV.

The V call is TRBV2, the J call TRBJ1-6; D unclear. This CDR3 is built from 13 residues. Germline assignment: CDR1 SNHLY and CDR2 FYNNEI. The V gene lost 5 bases and the J gene lost 7 bases, with 9 bases spanning the gap. The CDR3 region has the DNA TGTGCCAGCAGTCCGGACTGGAATTCACCCCTCCACTTT. It translates to CASSPDWNSPLHF. Using reference TRBV2 and TRBJ1-6 for the parts outside the CDR3, the full variable domain is EPEVTQTPSHQVTQMGQEVILRCVPISNHLYFYWYRQILGQKVEFLVSFYNNEISEKSEIFDDQFSVERPDGSNFTLKIRSTKLEDSAMYFCASSPDWNSPLHFGNGTRLTVT.

The gene calls are TRBV10-3 and TRBJ2-7; maybe TRBD1 (6 bases). Germline CDR1 ENHRY, CDR2 SYGVKD. Trimming stripped 3 bases from V and 2 bases from J, with 17 bases between. CDR3 size: 16 residues. CDR3 nucleotides: TGTGCCATCAGTGAAGGTGGGGGCCTCCTTGCCTACGAGCAGTACTTC. Translated, it gives CAISEGGGLLAYEQYF.

The chain recombines TRBV10-2 with TRBJ1-1; the D gene is possibly TRBD1 (6 bases). This CDR3 has 12 residues. Germline V CDR1 and CDR2: WSHSY, SAAADI. V was trimmed by 7 bases and J by 5 bases, leaving 11 bases between them. The CDR3 protein is CASTTGTTEAFF. The CDR3 DNA follows: TGCGCCAGCACCACAGGGACAACTGAAGCTTTCTTT.

The V gene is TRBV6-5, the J gene TRBJ2-5; unclear D gene. Germline CDR1 reads MNHEY; CDR2 reads SVGAGI. V lost 2 bases and J lost 5, with 3 bases in between. The CDR3 spans 11 residues. The chain's CDR3 is CASSYTETQYF. CDR3 sequence (DNA): TGTGCCAGCAGTTACACGGAGACCCAGTACTTC.

The CDR3 region is CASSVGLSTDTQYF. CDR3 coding DNA: TGTGCCAGCAGTGTAGGGTTAAGCACAGATACGCAGTATTTT. V and J are TRBV2 and TRBJ2-3; D is unresolved. V was trimmed by 4 bases and J by 0 bases, leaving 8 bases between them. CDR1 is SNHLY, CDR2 FYNNEI, per germline. CDR3 length: 14 amino acids.

This rearrangement joins TRBV6-6 to TRBJ1-1; D gene ambiguous. This CDR3 is built from 14 residues. Germline V gene lookup returns CDR1 MNHNY and CDR2 SVGAGI (reference sequence). V was shortened by 0 bases and J by 0 bases, with 5 bases between the two germline ends. The CDR3 nucleotides are TGTGCCAGCAGTTACTCGGGAATGAACACTGAAGCTTTCTTT. Amino acids: CASSYSGMNTEAFF.

The chain uses TRBV4-2 and TRBJ2-7; 14 bases are shared with TRBD2. The CDR3 runs to 17 residues. Germline loops: CDR1 LGHNA, CDR2 YNFKEQ. The V segment lost 5 bases and the J segment 2 bases; nucleotides outside the gene matches: 8. CDR3 sequence (DNA): TGTGCCAGCAGCTTGTTTGGGACTAGCGGGAGAACCTACGAGCAGTACTTC. Protein sequence: CASSLFGTSGRTYEQYF.

V is TRBV29-1 and J is TRBJ2-2, with D perhaps given as TRBD1 or TRBD2 (5 bases each). The V end was cut by 5 bases, the J end by 2 bases, with 15 bases between. The CDR3 is made up of 15 amino acids. Germline CDR1 is SQVTM and CDR2 is ANQGSEA. CDR3 amino acids: CSVRAPGANTGELFF. CDR3 bases: TGCAGCGTTCGCGCCCCCGGGGCAAACACCGGGGAGCTGTTTTTT.

The J gene is TRBJ2-5, the V gene TRBV13, with TRBD2 as a possible D gene (6 bases). The CDR3 loop spans 15 amino acids. Germline V lookup: CDR1 PRHDT, CDR2 FYEKMQ (reference sequence). Trimming stripped 4 bases from V and 4 bases from J, with 16 bases between. The CDR3 bases are TGTGCCAGCAGCTCCTCGGGACCCGGGGGAGAGACCCAGTACTTC. This codes for CASSSSGPGGETQYF.

The rearrangement links TRBV30 to TRBJ1-2, with D perhaps TRBD1 (5 bases). Trimming took off 2 bases at V and 8 bases at J, with 12 bases between the two ends. The germline CDR1 and CDR2 sequences are GTSNPN and SVGIG (reference sequence). The CDR3 is 12 amino acids. CDR3 nucleotides: TGTGCCTGGAGTCGACAGTCTGAAGGCTACACCTTC. Amino acid sequence: CAWSRQSEGYTF.

This clone was counted a single time. V usage is TRBV10-3 and J usage is TRBJ2-3; 10 nucleotides line up with TRBD2. Germline V gene data show CDR1 as ENHRY and CDR2 as SYGVKD. This CDR3 has 19 amino acids. Trimming at V came to 1 base and at J to 0 bases, leaving 10 bases not matched to a gene. In DNA form, the CDR3 reads TGTGCCATCAGTGAGTTAATAGCGGGGGGACTTACTAGCACAGATACGCAGTATTTT. Translation: CAISELIAGGLTSTDTQYF.

The J gene is TRBJ1-4, the V gene TRBV28; D is unresolved. The CDR3 loop spans 15 amino acids. Germline lookup yields CDR1 MDHEN and CDR2 SYDVKM. V was pared by 2 bases and J by 0 bases, with 7 bases between. The CDR3 nucleotides are TGTGCCAGCAGTTTAGCTACCTCAACTAATGAAAAACTGTTTTTT. Protein sequence: CASSLATSTNEKLFF.

V usage is TRBV7-2 and J usage is TRBJ2-7, with 9 bases lining up with TRBD2. The J segment lost 3 bases and the V segment lost 5 bases, leaving 5 bases of the junction unmatched. Germline V gene lookup returns CDR1 SGHTA and CDR2 FQGNSA. The CDR3 covers 14 residues. Here the CDR3 reads CASSPSSGVYEQYF. The CDR3 region has the DNA TGTGCCAGCAGCCCCTCTAGCGGGGTCTACGAGCAGTACTTC.

The genes are TRBV9 and TRBJ2-7; tentatively, D is TRBD1 (5 bases). The CDR3 contains 12 residues. Germline assignment: CDR1 SGDLS and CDR2 YYNGEE. V was clipped by 6 bases and J by 5 bases, with 12 bases between them. For the CDR3, the DNA is TGTGCCAGCAATCAGGGCTTCGACGAGCAGTACTTC. This sequence encodes CASNQGFDEQYF.

V usage is TRBV19 and J usage is TRBJ1-4; 8 nucleotides align to TRBD1. The V gene end was trimmed by 3 bases and the J gene end by 2 bases; junction bases not matched to a gene: 5. This CDR3 comprises 16 residues. In germline, CDR1 is LNHDA, CDR2 SQIVND (reference sequence). For the CDR3, the DNA is TGTGCCAGTAGTATGTCCAGGGGGCTCACTAATGAAAAACTGTTTTTT. It specifies CASSMSRGLTNEKLFF.

This chain links TRBV4-3 with TRBJ2-2; TRBD2 aligns across 7 bases. This CDR3 has 15 residues. CDR1 LGHNA and CDR2 YSLEER come from the germline V gene. Trimming removed 1 base from V and 5 bases from J; junction bases left unmatched: 4. The CDR3 nucleotides read TGCGCCAGCAGCCAAGGGTGGCGGGGGACCGGGGAGCTGTTTTTT. Translating it yields CASSQGWRGTGELFF.

This sequence joins TRBV6-5 and TRBJ1-2; TRBD1 is a possible D gene (6 bases). Germline CDR1 MNHEY, CDR2 SVGAGI. The ends were cut back, 5 bases at V and 7 bases at J, with 11 bases in the middle. The CDR3 runs to 12 residues. The CDR3 loop is CASSKQGRGYTF. CDR3 nucleotides: TGTGCCAGCAGTAAACAGGGACGTGGCTACACCTTC.

This chain joins TRBV7-2 and TRBJ2-1; 10 nucleotides line up with TRBD2. The germline V gene encodes CDR1 SGHTA and CDR2 FQGNSA. V was pared by 5 bases and J by 13 bases, with 5 bases of the junction left unmatched. The CDR3 is 12 residues long. The CDR3 bases are TGTGCCAGCAGCGAGACACTAGCGGGACAGTTCTTC. Its protein is CASSETLAGQFF.

The rearrangement links TRBV19 to TRBJ1-4, with no clear D. From germline, CDR1 is LNHDA and CDR2 SQIVND (reference sequence). V was cut by 6 bases and J by 8 bases, with 22 bases left in between. The CDR3 is 16 amino acids. The CDR3 reads CASSASIRKGSEKLFF. CDR3 nucleotides: TGTGCCAGTAGCGCTAGTATACGGAAGGGTTCGGAAAAACTGTTTTTT.

The chain has TRBV11-2 and TRBJ1-3; maybe TRBD1 (5 bases). Germline lookup yields CDR1 SGHAT and CDR2 FQNNGV. There are 13 residues in the CDR3. Deletions cut 5 bases from V and 9 bases from J, with 14 bases between. CDR3 sequence: CASSPGTRATIYF. The CDR3 DNA sequence: TGTGCCAGCAGCCCGGGGACTCGGGCCACCATATATTTT.

Only one count was recorded for this clone. V is TRBV7-9 and J is TRBJ1-2; 7 nucleotides match TRBD1. CDR3 length: 12 amino acids. CDR1 and CDR2 from the germline V gene are SEHNR and FQNEAQ (reference sequence). V lost 5 bases to trimming and J lost 8 bases; unmatched junction nucleotides: 5. The CDR3 sequence: CASSRDSPGYTF. DNA for the CDR3: TGTGCCAGCAGCAGGGACAGTCCCGGCTACACCTTC. Variable domain in full (rest from reference TRBV7-9 and TRBJ1-2): DTGVSQNPRHKITKRGQNVTFRCDPISEHNRLYWYRQTLGQGPEFLTYFQNEAQLEKSRLLSDRFSAERPKGSFSTLEIQRTEQGDSAMYLCASSRDSPGYTFGSGTRLTVV.

The chain couples TRBV27 to TRBJ2-3; D is unclear. V gave up 9 bases and J gave up 2 bases, with 18 bases separating them. Germline V gene sequence: CDR1 MNHEY, CDR2 SMNVEV (reference sequence). The CDR3 has 15 amino acids. CDR3 coding DNA: TGTGCCAGTCGAAAGGCGCCCGCTAACACAGATACGCAGTATTTT. This sequence encodes CASRKAPANTDTQYF.

The V and J genes are TRBV7-9 and TRBJ2-1, with D hard to call. Germline V gene lookup returns CDR1 SEHNR and CDR2 FQNEAQ (reference sequence). The CDR3 is 14 residues long. Trimming took off 0 bases at V and 4 bases at J, with 7 bases between the two ends. The CDR3 DNA is TGTGCCAGCAGCTTAGCGATAGGGTACAATGAGCAGTTCTTC. Translating gives CASSLAIGYNEQFF.

The chain has TRBV2 and TRBJ2-1, with TRBD2 matching 8 bases. Trimming at V came to 2 bases and at J to 5 bases, leaving 5 bases not matched to a gene. Germline CDR1 is SNHLY and CDR2 is FYNNEI. CDR3 size: 15 residues. CDR3 sequence reads: CASSETSGWNNEQFF. The CDR3 coding sequence is TGTGCCAGCAGTGAAACTAGCGGATGGAACAATGAGCAGTTCTTC.